The 14 T cell receptor beta chains below were found in one sample sequenced in a study of blood T cell repertoires in COVID-19. TCRdb's table, derived via immunoSEQ multiplex PCR, lists solely in-frame clones and lacks some. The sample includes about 380,000 clones, 81% of them seen just once. Sequenced: peripheral blood. The receptor source for this set is a human donor with acute or convalescent COVID-19. The donor label of this sample is uncertain.

The sample holds a few counts of this clone. The CDR3 here is CASRIRQGNQPQHF. The DNA for the CDR3 is TGTGCCAGCAGGATTCGACAGGGCAATCAGCCCCAGCATTTT. The chain joins TRBV6-5 to TRBJ1-5; maybe TRBD1 (6 bases). The CDR3 spans 14 residues. Trimming pared 6 bases from V and 2 bases from J, leaving 11 bases between. Looked up from germline, CDR1 is MNHEY and CDR2 is SVGAGI.

The chain carries TRBV6-5 and TRBJ1-6; possibly TRBD1 for D (5 bases). The CDR3 runs to 15 residues. CDR1 MNHEY and CDR2 SVGAGI come from the germline V gene. V gave up 6 bases and J gave up 8 bases, with 17 bases separating them. The CDR3 nucleotides are TGTGCCAGCAGGTACACCCTGGGGGGATATTCACCCCTCCACTTT. Encoded protein: CASRYTLGGYSPLHF.

The rearrangement links TRBV12-3 or TRBV12-4 to TRBJ2-1; tentatively, D is TRBD1 (5 bases). The CDR3 length is 12 residues. The ends were cut back, 5 bases at V and 6 bases at J, with 8 bases in the middle. CDR3 protein: CASSRQSNEQFF. In DNA form, the CDR3 reads TGTGCCAGCAGTAGACAGTCCAATGAGCAGTTCTTC.

The chain combines TRBV10-3 with TRBJ1-6; 7 bases are shared with TRBD1. The CDR3 runs to 15 residues. The junction had 6 bases not matched to a gene; V was cut back by 3 bases and J by 7 bases. Germline V gene sequence: CDR1 ENHRY, CDR2 SYGVKD. CDR3 nucleotide sequence: TGTGCCATCAGTGACGCGACAGGGCTAAATTCACCCCTCCACTTT. This translates into CAISDATGLNSPLHF.

V usage is TRBV29-1 and J usage is TRBJ2-3; a weak D match, TRBD1 (6 bases). CDR3 length: 14 amino acids. The V end was cut by 7 bases, the J end by 5 bases, with 19 bases between. The germline V gene encodes CDR1 SQVTM and CDR2 ANQGSEA. In nucleotides, the CDR3 is TGCAGCGGGCGGAAACAGGGTAGGGGAGATACGCAGTATTTT. The encoded protein is CSGRKQGRGDTQYF.

V and J are TRBV7-8 and TRBJ1-2; 7 bases are shared with TRBD1. Germline CDR1 is SGHVS and CDR2 is FQNEAQ. The J segment lost 6 bases and the V segment lost 1 base, leaving 8 bases of the junction unmatched. CDR3 size: 15 residues. Here the CDR3 DNA reads TGTGCCAGCAGCTTAGACCTTACAACAGGGGATGGCTACACCTTC. Its protein is CASSLDLTTGDGYTF.

This chain joins TRBV6-5 and TRBJ1-1, with TRBD1 as a possible D gene (5 bases). The ends were cut back, 4 bases at V and 6 bases at J, with 12 bases in the middle. Germline-derived CDR1 and CDR2 are MNHEY and SVGAGI. The CDR3 is 13 amino acids. The CDR3 nucleotides are TGTGCCAGCAGTTCCGGACATCGCTCTGAAGCTTTCTTT. It specifies CASSSGHRSEAFF.

V usage is TRBV5-4 and J usage is TRBJ1-6; 7 bases align to TRBD1. The ends lost 2 bases at V and 4 bases at J; junction bases unmatched: 6. Germline assignment: CDR1 SGHNT and CDR2 YYREEE (reference sequence). The CDR3 runs to 16 residues. CDR3 protein: CASSFAGGNYNSPLHF. In DNA form, the CDR3 reads TGTGCCAGCAGCTTCGCAGGGGGGAATTATAATTCACCCCTCCACTTT. The variable domain in full, with the rest retrieved from reference TRBV5-4 and TRBJ1-6, is ETGVTQSPTHLIKTRGQQVTLRCSSQSGHNTVSWYQQALGQGPQFIFQYYREEENGRGNFPPRFSGLQFPNYSSELNVNALELDDSALYLCASSFAGGNYNSPLHFGNGTRLTVT.

CDR3 region: CASSFPGGGSGRLDEQYF. In DNA, the CDR3 is TGTGCCAGCAGCTTCCCAGGTGGTGGTAGCGGGAGGTTAGACGAGCAGTACTTC. The chain recombines TRBV7-9 with TRBJ2-7; TRBD2 matches at 10 bases. The CDR3 spans 18 residues. Germline V lookup: CDR1 SEHNR, CDR2 FQNEAQ (reference sequence). Trimming removed 3 bases from V and 5 bases from J; junction bases left unmatched: 16.

The chain combines TRBV6-5 with TRBJ2-1; tentatively, D is TRBD2 (6 bases). Germline-derived CDR1 and CDR2 are MNHEY and SVGAGI. The CDR3 is 14 residues long. The V end lost 5 bases, the J end lost 7 bases, and 15 bases lay between the germline ends. CDR3 residues: CASSRAGVRNEQFF. CDR3 in DNA: TGTGCCAGCAGTAGAGCGGGTGTAAGAAATGAGCAGTTCTTC.

In this sample, this clone turned up a few times. The chain has TRBV19 and TRBJ1-1, with TRBD1 as a possible D gene (6 bases). Trimming left V 6 bases short and J 10 bases short, with 15 bases between. The germline CDR1 and CDR2 sequences are LNHDA and SQIVND (reference sequence). The CDR3 sequence is 12 residues long. DNA for the CDR3: TGTGCCAGTAGGACCACAGGGTACAGAGCTTTCTTT. Its translation: CASRTTGYRAFF.

The J gene is TRBJ2-1, the V gene TRBV7-9; 9 nucleotides agree with TRBD2. The CDR3 is 15 residues long. V trimming: 3 bases; J trimming: 7 bases; junction bases outside the gene matches: 7. Germline CDR1 is SEHNR and CDR2 is FQNEAQ (reference sequence). The CDR3 DNA sequence: TGTGCCAGCAGCTTTAGCGGGGGCTATCAAAATGAGCAGTTCTTC. Protein sequence: CASSFSGGYQNEQFF. The whole variable domain, remainder taken from reference TRBV7-9 and TRBJ2-1, is DTGVSQNPRHKITKRGQNVTFRCDPISEHNRLYWYRQTLGQGPEFLTYFQNEAQLEKSRLLSDRFSAERPKGSFSTLEIQRTEQGDSAMYLCASSFSGGYQNEQFFGPGTRLTVL.

This clone has only a few counts. The rearrangement joins TRBV3-1 (or the pseudogene TRBV3-2) to TRBJ2-3, with 9 nucleotides matching TRBD2. The ends lost 5 bases at V and 3 bases at J; junction bases unmatched: 6. The CDR3 contains 15 residues. CDR1 and CDR2 from the germline V gene are LGHDT and YNNKEL (reference sequence). The CDR3 nucleotides are TGTGCCAGCAGCACGCGGGGGGGCCGGACAGATACGCAGTATTTT. Translating it yields CASSTRGGRTDTQYF.

The rearrangement uses TRBV30 and TRBJ1-1; TRBD1 agrees at 7 bases. J lost 5 bases, V lost 3 bases, and 12 bases had no gene match. CDR3 length: 15 residues. Germline CDR1 and CDR2: GTSNPN and SVGIG (reference sequence). The CDR3 region is CAWSALKGARTEAFF. CDR3 bases: TGTGCCTGGAGCGCTTTAAAGGGGGCGCGAACTGAAGCTTTCTTT.